The T cell receptor beta chain described here comes from a study of blood T cell repertoires in COVID-19. Germline assignment: CDR1 KGHSH and CDR2 LQKENI. The CDR3 is made up of 14 amino acids. V shed 4 bases and J shed 0 bases, with 9 bases lying between them. Libraries were prepared by immunoSEQ multiplex PCR; TCRdb keeps only in-frame clonotypes and omits some of them. The data contain some 51,000 clones, approximately 89% of them singletons. This receptor was obtained from a man in his fifties or sixties with acute or convalescent COVID-19. V is TRBV18 and J is TRBJ2-5; maybe TRBD1 (5 bases). Sequenced sample: peripheral blood. The CDR3 DNA reads TGTGCCAGCTCACACTCAGGGTACCAAGAGACCCAGTACTTC. Its protein product is CASSHSGYQETQYF.